A selection of T cell receptor beta chains follows, all from one sample in a study of T cells in tumors and immune-related adverse events. Sequenced by immunoSEQ multiplex PCR; TCRdb stores in-frame clones only, minus some. The sample holds some 2,600 clones, about 83% seen once. Sequenced material: tumor tissue, taken from a patient treated with anti-PD-1 therapy. Receptors originate from a female donor with metastatic renal cell carcinoma. Each CDR3 is given with its conserved first and last residue. A D gene is named only where the DNA matches it firmly. Not every row has a clone size; where given, it reads once, few, many or a size class.

>.|TRBV18|.|TRBJ1-4
CASSPGRRTNEKLFF
TGTGCCAGCTCACCAGGGCGGCGAACTAATGAAAAACTGTTTTTT
>.|TRBV29-1|TRBD1|TRBJ1-1
CSGKQGAFEAFF
TGCAGCGGCAAACAGGGGGCATTTGAAGCTTTCTTT
>few|TRBV19|.|TRBJ1-5
CASGTQDSNQPQHF
TGTGCCAGCGGGACTCAAGATAGCAATCAGCCCCAGCATTTT
>.|TRBV12-5|.|TRBJ2-1
CASGLGPLLGYNEQFF
TGTGCTAGTGGTTTGGGTCCGCTCCTAGGGTACAATGAGCAGTTCTTC
>.|TRBV7-2|TRBD2|TRBJ2-5
CASSLHRGGVQETQYF
TGTGCCAGCAGCTTACACCGGGGGGGGGTCCAAGAGACCCAGTACTTC
>.|TRBV2|.|TRBJ2-7
CASSEKGGRRVEQYF
TGTGCCAGCAGTGAAAAGGGGGGGAGGAGAGTAGAGCAGTACTTC
>.|TRBV5-6|.|TRBJ2-3
CASSLAADTQYF
TGTGCCAGCAGCTTGGCCGCAGATACGCAGTATTTT
>.|TRBV18|TRBD1|TRBJ2-7
CASSPDREFYEQYF
TGTGCCAGCTCACCGGACAGGGAATTCTACGAGCAGTACTTC
>.|TRBV7-7|TRBD2|TRBJ2-1
CASSLLSGGKDEQFF
TGTGCCAGCAGCTTATTGTCGGGAGGTAAGGATGAGCAGTTCTTC
>.|TRBV4-1|TRBD1|TRBJ2-7
CASSQGVDRGRYEQYF
TGCGCCAGCAGCCAAGGAGTTGACAGGGGGAGGTACGAGCAGTACTTC
>.|TRBV7-8|.|TRBJ2-7
CASSFSGDTYEQYF
TGTGCCAGCAGCTTCTCCGGGGATACCTACGAGCAGTACTTC
>.|TRBV4-1|TRBD2|TRBJ2-1
CASARGGANLIPDNEQFF
TGCGCCAGTGCCCGGGGGGGGGCCAATCTTATCCCTGACAATGAGCAGTTCTTC
>once|TRBV21-1|.|TRBJ2-7
CASSKRSGTGADEQYF
TGTGCCAGCAGCAAAAGGTCCGGGACAGGGGCGGACGAGCAGTACTTC
>.|TRBV27|TRBD2|TRBJ2-1
CASSLRGWEGNNEQFF
TGTGCCAGCAGTTTACGGGGGTGGGAGGGTAACAATGAGCAGTTCTTC
>.|TRBV4-1|TRBD2|TRBJ2-3
CASSQYKLAGGRVDTQYF
TGCGCCAGCAGCCAGTACAAACTAGCGGGGGGCCGGGTAGATACGCAGTATTTT
>.|TRBV27|.|TRBJ2-1
CASSQLVGQRQFF
TGTGCCAGCAGCCAGCTAGTTGGGCAGAGGCAGTTCTTC
>.|TRBV4-1|.|TRBJ1-2
CASSQEFYGYTF
TGCGCCAGCAGCCAGGAATTCTATGGCTACACCTTC
>.|TRBV5-6|.|TRBJ2-2
CASSLERDGELFF
TGTGCCAGCAGCTTGGAACGGGACGGGGAGCTGTTTTTT
>.|TRBV6-5|TRBD1|TRBJ1-1
CASSPRQGSSEAFF
TGTGCCAGCAGTCCTAGACAGGGGTCGTCTGAAGCTTTCTTT
>.|TRBV6-1|TRBD2|TRBJ2-7
CASSSAGTSGYEQYF
TGTGCCAGCAGTTCGGCCGGGACTAGCGGCTACGAGCAGTACTTC
>.|TRBV2|.|TRBJ2-1
CASSVRLLSSYNEQFF
TGTGCCAGCAGTGTTCGGCTTCTAAGCTCCTACAATGAGCAGTTCTTC
>.|TRBV7-8|.|TRBJ2-6
CASSLWSSGANVLTF
TGTGCCAGCAGCTTGTGGTCCTCTGGGGCCAACGTCCTGACTTTC
>.|TRBV7-2|TRBD1|TRBJ2-1
CASRHPGQGEYEQFF
TGTGCCAGCAGGCATCCGGGACAGGGTGAGTATGAGCAGTTCTTC
>.|TRBV11-2|TRBD2|TRBJ2-1
CASSSPGLAGGPNNEQFF
TGTGCCAGCAGCTCTCCGGGACTAGCGGGGGGGCCTAACAATGAGCAGTTCTTC
>.|TRBV4-1|.|TRBJ1-2
CASSQENWGDRQYGYTF
TGCGCCAGCAGCCAAGAAAATTGGGGCGACAGGCAATATGGCTACACCTTC
>.|TRBV19|TRBD2|TRBJ2-4
CASSSDPVRAGGPILAKNIQYF
TGTGCCAGTAGTAGCGACCCGGTTAGAGCGGGGGGGCCTATACTAGCCAAAAACATTCAGTACTTC
>.|TRBV5-4|.|TRBJ2-7
CASSLEDRSYYEQYF
TGTGCCAGCAGCTTGGAAGACAGATCCTACTACGAGCAGTACTTC
>.|TRBV10-2|TRBD2|TRBJ2-7
CASGEGGSSYEQYF
TGCGCCAGCGGGGAGGGAGGGAGCTCCTACGAGCAGTACTTC
>few|TRBV19|.|TRBJ2-5
CASSIGGASGETQYF
TGTGCCAGTAGTATTGGGGGGGCGAGTGGAGAGACCCAGTACTTC
>.|TRBV6-6|.|TRBJ2-5
CASSPRLETQYF
TGTGCCAGCAGCCCCAGATTGGAGACCCAGTACTTC
>once|TRBV6-5|.|TRBJ1-6
CASSSNRNSPLHF
TGTGCCAGCAGTTCGAACAGGAATTCACCCCTCCACTTT
>.|TRBV11-2|.|TRBJ2-7
CASSAVWGGEGEQYF
TGTGCCAGCAGCGCAGTATGGGGGGGCGAGGGCGAGCAGTACTTC
>.|TRBV2|.|TRBJ2-7
CASSDSSRGEQYF
TGTGCCAGCAGTGATTCCAGCAGGGGTGAGCAGTACTTC
>once|TRBV2|TRBD1|TRBJ2-5
CASSGTGQETQYF
TGTGCCAGCAGTGGGACAGGACAAGAGACCCAGTACTTC
>.|TRBV4-1|TRBD1|TRBJ2-6
CASSHDSRGTGGRIGANVLTF
TGCGCCAGCAGCCATGACTCACGCGGGACAGGGGGGAGGATCGGGGCCAACGTCCTGACTTTC
>.|TRBV6-1|TRBD2|TRBJ2-1
CASSESSGSYNEQFF
TGTGCCAGCAGTGAATCTAGCGGATCCTACAATGAGCAGTTCTTC
>.|TRBV5-8|.|TRBJ2-5
CASSLGGTDQETQYF
TGTGCCAGCAGCTTGGGTGGGACGGACCAAGAGACCCAGTACTTC
>.|TRBV2|.|TRBJ1-6
CASSGRGESPLHF
TGTGCCAGCAGTGGTAGGGGAGAGTCACCCCTCCACTTT
>once|TRBV28|.|TRBJ2-1
CASRRSLGFYEQFF
TGTGCCAGCAGACGAAGCCTGGGGTTCTATGAGCAGTTCTTC
>.|TRBV18|.|TRBJ1-3
CASSLGRTGNTIYF
TGTGCCAGCTCACTGGGACGGACTGGAAACACCATATATTTT
>.|TRBV4-3|TRBD1|TRBJ1-1
CASSPVIRGTAEAFF
TGCGCCAGCAGCCCCGTAATCAGGGGGACCGCTGAAGCTTTCTTT
>.|TRBV6-5|TRBD1|TRBJ1-2
CASSSPPPTGSPGYTF
TGTGCCAGCAGTTCCCCCCCTCCGACAGGGAGTCCTGGCTACACCTTC
>.|TRBV10-1|TRBD1|TRBJ1-1
CASRPGTGTEAFF
TGCGCCAGCCGTCCCGGGACAGGGACTGAAGCTTTCTTT
>.|TRBV14|.|TRBJ1-2
CASSLGGANRETNYGYTF
TGTGCCAGCAGCCTAGGAGGGGCTAACCGGGAGACTAACTATGGCTACACCTTC
>.|TRBV5-1|TRBD2|TRBJ2-1
CASRGTTNEQFF
TGCGCCAGCCGCGGGACTACCAATGAGCAGTTCTTC
>.|TRBV5-1|TRBD1|TRBJ2-5
CASSSVTGEEGTQYF
TGCGCCAGCAGCTCTGTGACAGGGGAAGAGGGGACCCAGTACTTC
>.|TRBV30|.|TRBJ1-3
CAQQGLAGNTIYF
TGTGCCCAACAGGGTCTGGCTGGAAACACCATATATTTT
>.|TRBV27|TRBD1|TRBJ2-6
CASSLVGTGWFGANVLTF
TGTGCCAGCAGTTTAGTTGGGACAGGGTGGTTTGGGGCCAACGTCCTGACTTTC
>.|TRBV5-1|.|TRBJ1-1
CASSFRLLSPTEAFF
TGCGCCAGCAGCTTTCGTCTCCTTTCCCCCACTGAAGCTTTCTTT
>few|TRBV7-6|.|TRBJ2-7
CASSFPAGEQYF
TGTGCCAGCAGCTTCCCGGCGGGTGAGCAGTACTTC
>.|TRBV4-1|TRBD2|TRBJ2-1
CASARGGANLISDNEQFF
TGCGCCAGTGCCCGGGGGGGGGCCAATCTTATCTCTGACAATGAGCAGTTCTTC
>few|TRBV5-1|TRBD1|TRBJ2-7
CASSLAGTVGEQYF
TGCGCCAGCAGCTTGGCCGGGACAGTGGGGGAGCAGTACTTC
>.|TRBV10-1|.|TRBJ2-5
CASSESGRGLETQYF
TGCGCCAGCAGTGAGTCTGGGAGGGGGCTGGAGACCCAGTACTTC
>few|TRBV12-5|.|TRBJ2-1
CASGSPRTALPDNEQFF
TGTGCTAGTGGTTCACCGCGGACAGCCCTCCCGGACAATGAGCAGTTCTTC